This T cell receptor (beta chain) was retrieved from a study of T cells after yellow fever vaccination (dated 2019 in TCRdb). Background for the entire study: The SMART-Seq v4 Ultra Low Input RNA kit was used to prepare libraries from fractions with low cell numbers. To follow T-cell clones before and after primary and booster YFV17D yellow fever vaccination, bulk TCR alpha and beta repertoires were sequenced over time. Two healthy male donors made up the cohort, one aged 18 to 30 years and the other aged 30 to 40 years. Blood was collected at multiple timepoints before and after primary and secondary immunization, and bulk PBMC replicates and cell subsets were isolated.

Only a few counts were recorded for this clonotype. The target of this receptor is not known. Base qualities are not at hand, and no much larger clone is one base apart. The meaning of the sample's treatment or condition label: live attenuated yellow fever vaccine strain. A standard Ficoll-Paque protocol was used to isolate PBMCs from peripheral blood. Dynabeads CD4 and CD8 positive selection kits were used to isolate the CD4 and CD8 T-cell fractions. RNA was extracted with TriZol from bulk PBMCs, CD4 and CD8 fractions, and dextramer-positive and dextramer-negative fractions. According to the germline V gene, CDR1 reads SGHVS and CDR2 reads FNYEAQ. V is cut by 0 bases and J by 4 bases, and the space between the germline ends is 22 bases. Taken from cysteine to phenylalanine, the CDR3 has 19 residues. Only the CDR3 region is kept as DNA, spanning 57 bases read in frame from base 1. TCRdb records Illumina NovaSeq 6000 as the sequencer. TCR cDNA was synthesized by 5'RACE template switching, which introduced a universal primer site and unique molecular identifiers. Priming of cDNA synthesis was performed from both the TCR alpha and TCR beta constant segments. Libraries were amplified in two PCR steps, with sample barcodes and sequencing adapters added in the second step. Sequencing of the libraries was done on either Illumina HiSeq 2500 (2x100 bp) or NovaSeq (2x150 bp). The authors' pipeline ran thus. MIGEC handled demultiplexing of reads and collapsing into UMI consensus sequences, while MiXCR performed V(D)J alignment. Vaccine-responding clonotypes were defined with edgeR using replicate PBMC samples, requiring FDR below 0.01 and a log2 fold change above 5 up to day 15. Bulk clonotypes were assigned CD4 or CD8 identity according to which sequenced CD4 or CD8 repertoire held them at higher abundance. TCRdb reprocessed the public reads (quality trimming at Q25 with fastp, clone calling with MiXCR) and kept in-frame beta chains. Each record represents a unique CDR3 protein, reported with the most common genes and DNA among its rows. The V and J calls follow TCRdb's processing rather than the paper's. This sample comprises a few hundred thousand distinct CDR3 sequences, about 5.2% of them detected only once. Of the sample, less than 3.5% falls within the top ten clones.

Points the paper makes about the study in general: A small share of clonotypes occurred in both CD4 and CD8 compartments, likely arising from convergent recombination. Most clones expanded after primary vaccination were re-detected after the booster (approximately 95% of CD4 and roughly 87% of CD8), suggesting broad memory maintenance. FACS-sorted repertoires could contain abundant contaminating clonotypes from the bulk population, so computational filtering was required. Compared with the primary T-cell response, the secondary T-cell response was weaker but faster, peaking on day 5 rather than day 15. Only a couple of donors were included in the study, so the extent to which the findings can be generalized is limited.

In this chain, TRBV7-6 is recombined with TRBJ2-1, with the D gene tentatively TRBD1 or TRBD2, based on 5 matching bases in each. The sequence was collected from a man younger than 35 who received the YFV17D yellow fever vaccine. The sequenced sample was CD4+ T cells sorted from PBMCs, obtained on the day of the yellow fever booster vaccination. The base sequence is TGTGCCAGCAGCTTAGCCCCGGTGGTTGGGGCAGGGAGTTACAATGAGCAGTTCTTC. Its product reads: CASSLAPVVGAGSYNEQFF.